The 17 T cell receptor beta chains below were found in one sample sequenced in a study of read filtering for tumor transcriptome and immune sequencing. From around 0.4 ug of RNA, a library with molecular barcoded alpha/delta and beta/gamma adaptors was made. A single record per CDR3 protein comes from TCRdb applying MiXCR to the reads. The sample lists roughly 130,000 distinct CDR3 sequences, 10% to 15% occurring once. The sample comprised a population of CD138-negative cells sorted from bone marrow. The receptor source for this set is a donor over 35 with multiple myeloma.

This clonotype was seen a handful of times. The V call is TRBV29-1, the J call TRBJ1-3; D is perhaps TRBD1 (6 bases). Germline loops: CDR1 SQVTM, CDR2 ANQGSEA. V was cut by 6 bases and J by 2 bases, with 8 bases left in between. The length of the CDR3 is 12 residues. CDR3 DNA: TGCAGCGTACAGGGTACTGGAAACACCATATATTTT. It codes for CSVQGTGNTIYF.

As for this clonotype: A much larger clone lies one base from this, so it may be a read error. The CDR3 nucleotides are TGTGCCAGCAGTTCGACCAGCTACAATGGGCAGTTCTTC. It translates to CASSSTSYNGQFF. The chain carries TRBV6-2 or TRBV6-3 and TRBJ2-1; D unclear. The CDR3 contains 13 residues. CDR1 and CDR2 (germline): MNHEY, SVGEGT.

This clonotype was counted many times. This sequence joins TRBV20-1 and TRBJ2-1; D perhaps matches TRBD1 (6 bases). This CDR3 has 15 residues. Looked up from germline, CDR1 is DFQATT and CDR2 is SNEGSKA (reference sequence). Trimming pared 3 bases from V and 7 bases from J, leaving 19 bases between. The CDR3 bases are TGCAGTGCTAGCAGAATACAGGGTTTAGGAAATGAGCAGTTCTTC. Protein: CSASRIQGLGNEQFF.

Remarks on this clonotype: A much larger clone lies one base from this, so it may be a read error. The V and J genes are TRBV19 and TRBJ2-7, with TRBD1 matching over 10 bases. Trimming removed 5 bases from V and 1 base from J; junction bases left unmatched: 5. Germline loops: CDR1 LNHDA, CDR2 SQIVND (reference sequence). This CDR3 is built from 15 residues. CDR3 in amino acids: CASSFWDRGSYEQYF. The CDR3 coding sequence is TGTGCCAGTAGTTTCTGGGACAGGGGATCCTACGAGCAGTACTTC.

This clonotype was seen repeatedly, ten times or more. J is TRBJ1-1 and V is TRBV25-1, with a weak D call TRBD1 (5 bases). This CDR3 has 14 residues. V gave up 3 bases and J gave up 2 bases, with 10 bases separating them. Germline loops: CDR1 MGHDK, CDR2 SYGVNS. The CDR3 nucleotides read TGTGCCAGCAGTGACCGGGACTTTAACACTGAAGCTTTCTTT. Encoded protein: CASSDRDFNTEAFF.

This clonotype was detected only a few times. The V gene is TRBV29-1, the J gene TRBJ1-3; D is ambiguous. The germline gives CDR1 SQVTM, CDR2 ANQGSEA. Trimming cost V 4 bases and J 0 bases, with 4 bases left between them. There are 12 residues in the CDR3. The CDR3 protein is CSVGNSGNTIYF. CDR3 DNA: TGCAGCGTTGGTAACTCTGGAAACACCATATATTTT.

This clonotype came up once. V usage is TRBV7-3 and J usage is TRBJ2-5, with a weak D call TRBD2 (5 bases). The CDR3 has 16 residues. Trimming removed 4 bases at V and 3 bases at J, with 18 bases between. Germline loops: CDR1 SGHTA, CDR2 FQGTGA. This chain's CDR3 is CASSSSARGIEETQYF. The CDR3 nucleotides are TGTGCCAGCAGCTCATCAGCTAGAGGGATCGAAGAGACCCAGTACTTC.

This clonotype was counted ten times or more. The chain joins TRBV3-1 to TRBJ2-4; D might be TRBD1 (6 bases). CDR1 is LGHDT and CDR2 is YNNKEL in the germline V gene (reference sequence). The CDR3 contains 15 residues. V lost 4 bases, J lost 3 bases, and 13 bases lay in between. The CDR3 sequence: CASSLAGTYKNIQYF. As DNA, the CDR3 is TGTGCCAGCAGCCTTGCCGGGACATACAAAAACATTCAGTACTTC.

This clonotype was found many times. This chain connects TRBV28 to TRBJ2-3; D ambiguous. The CDR3 covers 15 residues. The germline CDR1 and CDR2 sequences are MDHEN and SYDVKM. Between the trimmed V and J ends, which lost 6 bases and 2 bases, there was a span of 15 bases. The CDR3 spells CASSPIWSSTDTQYF. The CDR3 nucleotides read TGTGCCAGCAGCCCCATCTGGAGCTCCACAGATACGCAGTATTTT.

This clonotype was seen many times. V and J are TRBV6-2 or TRBV6-3 and TRBJ2-7; D is undetermined. V dropped 8 bases and J dropped 0 bases, with 5 bases sitting between them. Germline loops: CDR1 MNHEY, CDR2 SVGEGT. This CDR3 has 11 residues. Here the CDR3 reads CASGLSYEQYF. CDR3 nucleotides: TGTGCCAGCGGGCTCTCCTACGAGCAGTACTTC.

This clonotype was counted at least ten times. V usage is TRBV6-1 and J usage is TRBJ2-7, with a tentative D call TRBD2 (6 bases). The CDR3 extends over 15 amino acids. The germline CDR1 and CDR2 sequences are MNHNS and SASEGT. Trimming shortened V by 4 bases and J by 4 bases, and 17 bases separated the two germline ends. The CDR3 here is CASSGGAFGIYEQYF. In nucleotides, the CDR3 is TGTGCCAGCAGTGGCGGGGCTTTCGGGATTTACGAGCAGTACTTC.

This clonotype has a count of ten or more. This rearrangement joins TRBV29-1 to TRBJ2-2; D is uncertain. V dropped 0 bases and J dropped 6 bases, with 2 bases sitting between them. CDR3 length equals 11 residues. Germline CDR1 and CDR2: SQVTM and ANQGSEA. CDR3 sequence (DNA): TGCAGCGTTGAAGAAGCCGGGGAGCTGTTTTTT. This translates into CSVEEAGELFF.

The chain combines TRBV19 with TRBJ2-1; TRBD2 agrees at 11 bases. Germline CDR1 reads LNHDA; CDR2 reads SQIVND (reference sequence). The junction had 9 bases not matched to a gene; V was cut back by 4 bases and J by 7 bases. This CDR3 is 16 amino acids long. The CDR3 nucleotides are TGTGCCAGTAGTACAGGAGATAGCGGGAGGGCTAATGAGCAGTTCTTC. The encoded protein is CASSTGDSGRANEQFF.

The genes are TRBV20-1 and TRBJ2-5; D possibly corresponds to TRBD2 (5 bases). The germline CDR1 and CDR2 sequences are DFQATT and SNEGSKA (reference sequence). The CDR3 sequence is 15 residues long. V lost 0 bases and J 1 base, leaving 12 bases between the germline ends. The CDR3, as DNA: TGCAGTGCTAGAGACCCCCTACGGGGCCAAGAGACCCAGTACTTC. As protein: CSARDPLRGQETQYF.

This clonotype occurred a few times. The rearrangement links TRBV2 to TRBJ1-5; no clear D. From germline, CDR1 is SNHLY and CDR2 FYNNEI. This CDR3 has 15 amino acids. V was pared by 2 bases and J by 0 bases, with 8 bases between. The chain's CDR3 is CASSEWRDSNQPQHF. The CDR3 nucleotides are TGTGCCAGCAGTGAATGGCGGGATAGCAATCAGCCCCAGCATTTT.

Concerning this clonotype itself: A much bigger clone sits one base away, suggesting this may be a read error. This chain joins TRBV28 and TRBJ1-1; the D is unclear. CDR1 and CDR2 (germline): MDHEN, SYDVKM. Trimming removed 4 bases from V and 7 bases from J, with 7 bases in between. The CDR3 is 11 amino acids. In DNA, the CDR3 is TGTGCCAGCAGTTACCAGAATGAAGCTTTCTTT. Translation: CASSYQNEAFF.

This clonotype was observed many times. The chain recombines TRBV3-1 with TRBJ2-7; D may correspond to TRBD1 or TRBD2 (6 bases each). Trimming cost V 1 base and J 4 bases, with 14 bases left between them. Germline values: CDR1 LGHDT, CDR2 YNNKEL (reference sequence). The CDR3 loop spans 15 amino acids. The CDR3 nucleotides are TGTGCCAGCAGCCAAGTAGGGGGGTCCGGGTACGAGCAGTACTTC. The encoded protein is CASSQVGGSGYEQYF.